This paragraph covers one T cell receptor (beta chain) sequence. Its antigen has not been determined. Per-base quality was not reported, and no clone a single base away is much larger than it. Via the germline V gene, CDR1 is SNHLY and CDR2 FYNNEI. Taken from cysteine to phenylalanine, the CDR3 has 12 residues. Here the CDR3 DNA is all that survives: 36 bases in frame from base 1. V was cut back by 7 bases and J by 7 bases, leaving a gap of 13 bases between them. This sample stems from a study of T cells in localized non-small cell lung cancer (dated by TCRdb to between 2020 and 2021). About the study as a whole: The study analyzed T cell repertoires of roughly 220 early-stage NSCLC patients, comparing tumors and uninvolved tumor-adjacent lungs. Of the NSCLC patients, 129 were male and about a hundred were female, and the mean age was around 70 years. The cohort consisted of approximately 240 treatment-naive NSCLC patients whose localized lung tumors had been resected. Broader findings and caveats from the paper: Uninvolved tumor-adjacent lung showed the highest T cell clonality, higher than tumor, which suggests more focused antigenic responses in the uninvolved tumor-adjacent lung. Because multi-region sequencing of the tumors was not done, intratumor heterogeneity could not be ruled out. Higher T cell density in blood was associated with longer overall survival, whereas higher clonality in adjacent lung was associated with shorter survival. Of the top 100 tumor clones, a median of 57 were detected in paired uninvolved adjacent lung; under 30 were also among that lung's top 100. Since the design was exploratory, TCR variables were selected using unadjusted p-values with no false-discovery rate correction.

At diagnosis, peripheral blood, uninvolved tumor-adjacent lung and tumor were collected and stored as a combination of fresh-frozen and FFPE material. For TCR repertoire profiling, the blood samples were analyzed as peripheral blood mononuclear cells. The immunoSEQ Assay was used to sequence TCR beta CDR3 regions from DNA. Under the source paper's analysis protocol: To compute T cell density, TCR beta template counts were normalized to usable DNA, which was estimated by amplifying housekeeping genes. Richness was estimated using the preseqR package, with extrapolation to 400,000 templates for PBMC samples and to 120,000 templates for tissue samples. Clonality was taken to be one minus Pielou's evenness. Tissue-enriched TCRs were identified by differential abundance testing using productive amino-acid clonotypes, minimum total count 5 and alpha 0.1. The Jaccard Index and the Morisita Overlap Index were used to measure repertoire overlap between compartments. GLIPH grouped TCR beta CDR3s together with public tetramer-defined viral CDR3s, and a viral motif had to include at least three viral sequences and show V-gene enrichment. This is the immuneACCESS table as TCRdb keeps it, with only in-frame sequences that have V and J called. A part of the clones is gone; compared with another copy, unresolved V genes explain less than half, and the rest is unexplained. V and J calls and clone size are copied from that table; D and trimming were computed from the DNA. This sample lists roughly 71,000 clones; approximately 87% were detected once. Just over 20% of the sample goes to the ten largest clones.

Sample: peripheral blood, taken before any cancer treatment. The TCR originated in a male donor older than 55 with stage III squamous cell lung carcinoma. Here the chain combines TRBV2 and TRBJ1-2, with TRBD1 perhaps the D gene, on 5 matching bases. The nucleotide sequence reads as follows: TGTGCCAGCACCCAAGGCGGGGGTGGCTACACCTTC. Its coded protein is CASTQGGGGYTF.